This T cell receptor (beta chain) originates from a study of PD-1 blockade in classical Hodgkin lymphoma. As to time point: cycle 4 day 1 (C4D1), after 6 weeks of nivolumab. Every one of the patients relapsed after autologous stem cell transplantation (brentuximab vedotin exposure was variable). Magnetic negative selection was used to purify CD4+ T cells from thawed PBMCs. Best responses included complete response and partial response; otherwise, the best response was progressive disease. Whole-study results and caveats: The repertoire differences lack a defined cause, possibly disease activity or prior therapy. A significant rise in TCR diversity was seen by C4D1 for CD4+ cells but not for CD8+ cells. The study found complete responders had baseline diversity similar to newly diagnosed patients.

The germline V gene has CDR1 PRHDT and CDR2 FYEKMQ (reference sequence). The V segment lost 6 bases and the J segment 2 bases; nucleotides outside the gene matches: 3. The CDR3 spans 14 residues. As for this clone: Its specificity is not known.

Assay: immunoSEQ multiplex PCR; the TCRdb copy retains only in-frame clones and omits some. The sample consists of about 25,000 clones, 80% to 85% of them appearing once. The receptor's source is a human donor with classical Hodgkin lymphoma. The sequencing here drew on CD4+ T cells from blood, taken before the fourth cycle of nivolumab. The chain combines TRBV13 with TRBJ1-2; TRBD1 agrees at 10 bases. This chain's CDR3 is CASSWDRGNYGYTF. As DNA, the CDR3 is TGTGCCAGCAGTTGGGACAGGGGAAACTATGGCTACACCTTC.